This T cell receptor beta chain was retrieved from a study of metastatic and nonmetastatic thyroid tumors. Study as a whole: Repertoire data that came from the blood and tumor or nodule tissue of malignant and benign thyroid patients were compared.

With regard to this clone: Its target is not known.

Per the study methods: Clinicopathological groups of papillary thyroid cancer showed CDR3 differences that were used to build a distant-metastasis classifier. TCRdb re-analyzed the PCR reads through MiXCR. TCRdb's processing, not the authors' own work, is the source of the V and J calls. The sample contains 9,500 or so clones, approximately 33% of which appear only once. Prior to thyroid surgery, none of the patients had received any treatment. Study observations and caveats: In blood and tumor, TCR beta diversity was reportedly significantly higher in malignant thyroid tumors than in benign nodules.

This TCR was recovered from a female donor with papillary thyroid cancer or a benign thyroid nodule (not recorded which). Some clones in this sample may be carry-over from other donors' samples. Sequenced material: tumor tissue.

The CDR3 coding sequence is TGTGCCAGCTCACCCGGACAGAGGGGCACTGAAGCTTTCTTT. Encoded protein: CASSPGQRGTEAFF. This chain links TRBV18 with TRBJ1-1; D may be TRBD1 (6 bases). CDR3 length: 14 amino acids. Deletions cut 3 bases from V and 4 bases from J, with 12 bases between. Per germline, CDR1 KGHSH and CDR2 LQKENI.